What follows is one T cell receptor (beta chain) and its context. This clonotype occurred a few times. Its target antigen remains unknown. Base qualities are missing; no much larger clone stands one base away. The data derive from a study of post-analysis software for immune sequencing data (dated by TCRdb to 2014 to 2015). As for the study more broadly: Disease courses on record covered relapsing-remitting, secondary progressive and progressive-relapsing multiple sclerosis, though some patients had no subtype annotation. A subset of samples was prepared in parallel using single-end sample barcoding, then pooled and co-amplified after Illumina adapter ligation. The patient repertoires were set against roughly eleven previously published healthy control repertoires from donors whose ages ranged from roughly 6 to 27 years.

To demonstrate the VDJtools post-analysis software, TCR beta repertoires were profiled from the peripheral blood of more than ten young patients with multiple sclerosis. The patients with multiple sclerosis were children and adolescents between roughly 6 and 17 years of age. The library was made by PCR. Instrument used: Illumina HiSeq 2500. To reduce PCR and sequencing biases, unique molecular identifiers were incorporated into the TCR beta cDNA libraries. Every 1 to 10 million input T cells yielded approximately 500,000 cDNA molecules, meaning each molecule approximated one T cell. The same protocol used for the earlier healthy control dataset was applied to prepare and sequence the patient libraries. Within a given batch, samples were prepared together, multiplexed and sequenced on the same HiSeq lane. The study's own analysis went as follows. Raw barcoded reads were processed with MIGEC, and single-read molecular identifier groups were discarded before consensus assembly and CDR3 extraction. Clonotype tables were post-analysed with VDJtools, and diversity was normalized by down-sampling all datasets to the smallest sample size. In repertoire overlap clustering, CDR3 amino acid sequences, but not nucleotide sequences, were matched to correct batch-related cross-sample contamination. Through fastp at Q25 and MiXCR, TCRdb rebuilt clones from the public reads, retaining in-frame beta chains. Under each unique CDR3 protein, matching rows form one entry showing the most common genes and DNA. TCRdb's processing, not the authors' own work, is the source of the V and J calls. This sample lists 750,000 to 900,000 distinct CDR3 sequences; just over 45% were detected once. The top ten clonotypes cover roughly 4.9% of the sample.

From the cysteine up to the phenylalanine, the CDR3 has a length of 15 residues. CDR3 DNA is the only sequence kept; it has 45 bases, read in frame from the first base. V is trimmed back by 3 bases and J by 2 bases, and the junction contains 4 bases that no gene match accounts for. Results and caveats for the whole study, not just this receptor: Normalized Chao1 diversity was significantly lower in multiple sclerosis patients than controls, suggesting substantial peripheral T-cell clonal expansion. Patients showed significantly higher frequencies than controls for about five TRBV segments, among them TRBV5-6, TRBV5-1 and TRBV20-1. Direct clustering with F measure revealed strong co-clustering of samples prepared in the same batch, which led to a batch-effect correction. The multiple sclerosis patient group was slightly younger than the control group.

The chain is made from TRBV12-3 or TRBV12-4 and TRBJ2-7, with TRBD2 matching 10 junction bases. The sequenced sample was blood. The clonotype comes from a girl between 10 and 17 years old with multiple sclerosis. The CDR3 reads CASSLGTSETYEQYF. The bases read TGTGCCAGCAGTTTGGGGACTAGCGAAACCTACGAGCAGTACTTC.